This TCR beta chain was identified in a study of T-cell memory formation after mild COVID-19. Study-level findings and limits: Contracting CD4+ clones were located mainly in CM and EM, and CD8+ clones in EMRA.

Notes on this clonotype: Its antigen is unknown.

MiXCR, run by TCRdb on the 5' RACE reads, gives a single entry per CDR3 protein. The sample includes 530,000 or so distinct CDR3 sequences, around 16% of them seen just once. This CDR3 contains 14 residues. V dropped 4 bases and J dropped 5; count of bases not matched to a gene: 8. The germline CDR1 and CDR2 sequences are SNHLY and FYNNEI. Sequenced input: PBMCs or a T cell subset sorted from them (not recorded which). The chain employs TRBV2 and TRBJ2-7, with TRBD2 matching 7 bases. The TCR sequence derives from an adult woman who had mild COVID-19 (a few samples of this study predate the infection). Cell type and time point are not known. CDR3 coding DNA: TGTGCCAGCAGTGGCGGACTAGGGATCCACGAGCAGTACTTC. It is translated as CASSGGLGIHEQYF.